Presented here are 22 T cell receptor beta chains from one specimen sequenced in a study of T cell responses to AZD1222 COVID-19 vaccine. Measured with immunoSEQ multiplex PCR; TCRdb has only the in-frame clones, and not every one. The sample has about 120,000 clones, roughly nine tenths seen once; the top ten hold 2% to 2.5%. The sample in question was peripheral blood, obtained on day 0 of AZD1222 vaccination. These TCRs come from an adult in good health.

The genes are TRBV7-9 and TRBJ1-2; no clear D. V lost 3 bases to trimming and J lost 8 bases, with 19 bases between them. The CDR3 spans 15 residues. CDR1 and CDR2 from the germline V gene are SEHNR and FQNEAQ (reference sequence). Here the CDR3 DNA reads TGTGCCAGCAGCTTCGACGACAAAACCCTCCGCGGCTACACCTTC. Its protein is CASSFDDKTLRGYTF. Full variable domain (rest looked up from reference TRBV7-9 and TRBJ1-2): DTGVSQNPRHKITKRGQNVTFRCDPISEHNRLYWYRQTLGQGPEFLTYFQNEAQLEKSRLLSDRFSAERPKGSFSTLEIQRTEQGDSAMYLCASSFDDKTLRGYTFGSGTRLTVV.

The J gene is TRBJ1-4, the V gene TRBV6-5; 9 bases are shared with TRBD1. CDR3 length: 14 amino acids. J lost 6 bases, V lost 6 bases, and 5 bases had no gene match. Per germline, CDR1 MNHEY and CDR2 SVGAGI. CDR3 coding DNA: TGTGCCAGCAGGCGCACAGGGGGCGATGAAAAACTGTTTTTT. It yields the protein CASRRTGGDEKLFF.

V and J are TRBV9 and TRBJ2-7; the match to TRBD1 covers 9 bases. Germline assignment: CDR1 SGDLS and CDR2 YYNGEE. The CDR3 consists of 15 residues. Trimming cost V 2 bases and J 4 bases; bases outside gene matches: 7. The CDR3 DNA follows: TGTGCCAGCAGCGTGGCCGGGACAGGGACTTACGAGCAGTACTTC. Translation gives CASSVAGTGTYEQYF.

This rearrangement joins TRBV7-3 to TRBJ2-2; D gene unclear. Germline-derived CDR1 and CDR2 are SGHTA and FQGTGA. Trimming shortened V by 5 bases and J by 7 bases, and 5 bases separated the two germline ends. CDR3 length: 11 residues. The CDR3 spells CASSRSGELFF. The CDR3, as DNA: TGTGCCAGCAGCCGTAGCGGGGAGCTGTTTTTT.

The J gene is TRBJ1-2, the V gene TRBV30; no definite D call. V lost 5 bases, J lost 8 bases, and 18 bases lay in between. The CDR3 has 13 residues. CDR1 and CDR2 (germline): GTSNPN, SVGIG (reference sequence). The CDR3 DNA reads TGTGCCTGGGCCCCCACTTTGGTCGGAGGCTACACCTTC. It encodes CAWAPTLVGGYTF. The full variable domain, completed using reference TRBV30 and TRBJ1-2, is SQTIHQWPATLVQPVGSPLSLECTVEGTSNPNLYWYRQAAGRGLQLLFYSVGIGQISSEVPQNLSASRPQDRQFILSSKKLLLSDSGFYLCAWAPTLVGGYTFGSGTRLTVV.

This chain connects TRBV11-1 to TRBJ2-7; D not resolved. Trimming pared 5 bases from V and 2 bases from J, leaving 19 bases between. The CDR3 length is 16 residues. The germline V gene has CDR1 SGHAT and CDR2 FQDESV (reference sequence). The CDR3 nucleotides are TGTGCCAGCAGCCTCATTGGACGCTCGACCCCCTACGAGCAGTACTTC. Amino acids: CASSLIGRSTPYEQYF.

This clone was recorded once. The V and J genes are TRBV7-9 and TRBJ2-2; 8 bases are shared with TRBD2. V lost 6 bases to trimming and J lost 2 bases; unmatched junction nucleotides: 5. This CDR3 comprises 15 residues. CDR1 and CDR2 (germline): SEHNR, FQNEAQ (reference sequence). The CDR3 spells CASSFSGTNTGELFF. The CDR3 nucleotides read TGTGCCAGCAGTTTTAGCGGGACAAACACCGGGGAGCTGTTTTTT.

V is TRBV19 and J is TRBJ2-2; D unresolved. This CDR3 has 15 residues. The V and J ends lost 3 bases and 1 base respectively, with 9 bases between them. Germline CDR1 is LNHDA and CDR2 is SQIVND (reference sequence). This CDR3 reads CASSISTLNTGELFF. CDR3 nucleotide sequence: TGTGCCAGTAGTATTTCGACATTGAACACCGGGGAGCTGTTTTTT. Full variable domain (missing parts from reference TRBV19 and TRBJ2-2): DGGITQSPKYLFRKEGQNVTLSCEQNLNHDAMYWYRQDPGQGLRLIYYSQIVNDFQKGDIAEGYSVSREKKESFPLTVTSAQKNPTAFYLCASSISTLNTGELFFGEGSRLTVL.

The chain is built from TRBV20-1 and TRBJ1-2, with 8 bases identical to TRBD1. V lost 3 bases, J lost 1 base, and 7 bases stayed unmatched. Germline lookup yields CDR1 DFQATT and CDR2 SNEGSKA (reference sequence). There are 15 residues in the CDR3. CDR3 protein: CSASLTGDLNYGYTF. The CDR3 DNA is TGCAGTGCTAGTCTGACAGGGGACCTTAACTATGGCTACACCTTC.

The CDR3 nucleotides are TGTGCCAGCGGGGGGTGGCCCGGGGACACCGGGGAGCTGTTTTTT. Amino acid sequence: CASGGWPGDTGELFF. The chain couples TRBV5-4 to TRBJ2-2, with a weak D call TRBD2 (6 bases). This CDR3 is 15 amino acids long. Germline CDR1 reads SGHNT; CDR2 reads YYREEE (reference sequence). Trimming shortened V by 7 bases and J by 3 bases, and 16 bases separated the two germline ends.

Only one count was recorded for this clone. The CDR3 coding sequence is TGTGCCAGTAGAGGGTCCTACGAGCAGTACTTC. Protein: CASRGSYEQYF. The chain couples TRBV6-5 to TRBJ2-7, with D perhaps matching TRBD2 (5 bases). Germline CDR1 reads MNHEY; CDR2 reads SVGAGI. With 9 bases removed from V and 1 base from J, the gap between germline ends came to 7 bases. This CDR3 region has 11 residues.

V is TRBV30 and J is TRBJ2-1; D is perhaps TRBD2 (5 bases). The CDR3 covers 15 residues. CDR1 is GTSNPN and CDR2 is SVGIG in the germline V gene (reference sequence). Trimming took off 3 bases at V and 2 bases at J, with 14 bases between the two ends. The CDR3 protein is CAWRLLAGAYNEQFF. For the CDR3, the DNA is TGTGCCTGGAGACTTCTAGCTGGGGCCTACAATGAGCAGTTCTTC.

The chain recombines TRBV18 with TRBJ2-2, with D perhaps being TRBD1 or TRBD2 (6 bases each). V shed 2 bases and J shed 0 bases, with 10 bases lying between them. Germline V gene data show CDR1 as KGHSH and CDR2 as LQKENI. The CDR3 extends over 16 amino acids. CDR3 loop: CASSPWGAPNTGELFF. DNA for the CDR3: TGTGCCAGCTCACCATGGGGGGCGCCGAACACCGGGGAGCTGTTTTTT.

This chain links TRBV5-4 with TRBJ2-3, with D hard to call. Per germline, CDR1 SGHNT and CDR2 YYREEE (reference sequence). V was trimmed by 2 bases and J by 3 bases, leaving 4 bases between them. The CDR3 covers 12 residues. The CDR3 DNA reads TGTGCCAGCAGCTTCCGAACAGATACGCAGTATTTT. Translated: CASSFRTDTQYF.

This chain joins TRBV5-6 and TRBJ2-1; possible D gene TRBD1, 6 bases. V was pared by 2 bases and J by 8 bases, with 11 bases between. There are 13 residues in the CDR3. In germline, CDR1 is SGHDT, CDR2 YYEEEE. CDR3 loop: CASSFLNRDEQFF. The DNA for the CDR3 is TGTGCCAGCAGCTTCCTAAACAGGGATGAGCAGTTCTTC.

CDR3 amino acids: CAWSVGAGEQETQYF. DNA for the CDR3: TGTGCCTGGAGTGTAGGAGCGGGAGAACAAGAGACCCAGTACTTC. The chain carries TRBV30 and TRBJ2-5; 8 bases align to TRBD2. The V gene's germline CDR1 is GTSNPN and CDR2 SVGIG (reference sequence). Trimming cost V 0 bases and J 2 bases; bases outside gene matches: 5. The CDR3 sequence is 15 residues long.

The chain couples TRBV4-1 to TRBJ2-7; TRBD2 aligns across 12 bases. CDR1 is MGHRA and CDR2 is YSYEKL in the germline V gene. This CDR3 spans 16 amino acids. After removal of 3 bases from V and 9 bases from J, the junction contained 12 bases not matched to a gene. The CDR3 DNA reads TGCGCCAGCAGCCAGGTCGTTGCTAGCGGGAGGGGGGTGCAGTACTTC. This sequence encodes CASSQVVASGRGVQYF.

CDR3 DNA sequence: TGTGCCAGCAGTTACGGCCGGGGGGGCACTGGGGCCAACGTCCTGACTTTC. Protein: CASSYGRGGTGANVLTF. This sequence joins TRBV7-2 and TRBJ2-6; 8 bases match TRBD2. Germline lookup yields CDR1 SGHTA and CDR2 FQGNSA. The CDR3 is 17 amino acids. The J segment lost 2 bases and the V segment lost 6 bases, leaving 9 bases of the junction unmatched.

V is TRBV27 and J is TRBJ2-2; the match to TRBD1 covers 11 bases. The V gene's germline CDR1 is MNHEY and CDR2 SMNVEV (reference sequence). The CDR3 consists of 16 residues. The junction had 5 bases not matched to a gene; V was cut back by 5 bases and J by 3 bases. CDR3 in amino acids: CASSLRTGGDTGELFF. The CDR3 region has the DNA TGTGCCAGCAGTCTCCGGACAGGGGGCGACACCGGGGAGCTGTTTTTT.

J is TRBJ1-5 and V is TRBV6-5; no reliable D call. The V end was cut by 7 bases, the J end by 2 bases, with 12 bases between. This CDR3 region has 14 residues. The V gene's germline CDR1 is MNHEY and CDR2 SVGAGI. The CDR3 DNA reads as TGTGCCAGCATTAGGTTTTTGGGCAATCAGCCCCAGCATTTT. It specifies CASIRFLGNQPQHF.

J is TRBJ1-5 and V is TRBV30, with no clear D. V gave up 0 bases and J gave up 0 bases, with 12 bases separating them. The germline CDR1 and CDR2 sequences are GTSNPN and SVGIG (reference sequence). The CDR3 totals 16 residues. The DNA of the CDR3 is TGTGCCTGGAGTGTATACGCGGCAGCTAGCAATCAGCCCCAGCATTTT. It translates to CAWSVYAAASNQPQHF.

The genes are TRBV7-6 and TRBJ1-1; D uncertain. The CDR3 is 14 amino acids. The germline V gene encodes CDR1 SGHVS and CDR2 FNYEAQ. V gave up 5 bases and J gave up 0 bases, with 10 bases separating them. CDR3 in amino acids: CASSPQGVNTEAFF. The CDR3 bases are TGTGCCAGCAGCCCTCAAGGAGTGAACACTGAAGCTTTCTTT.